The 9 T cell receptor beta chains below come from one sample, sequenced in a study of cytomegalovirus exposure and HLA in healthy donors. It was with 60 Vbeta and 13 Jbeta primers that the PCR ran. Repertoires were generated with immunoSEQ multiplex PCR, while TCRdb's copy carries only in-frame clones and drops some. The sample has over 65,000 clones; 75% are singletons. Source material: PBMCs. The receptors were gathered from a woman aged 40 to 50 in good health and CMV-seronegative.

The chain uses TRBV29-1 and TRBJ2-2, with 8 bases fitting TRBD2. The length of the CDR3 is 14 residues. From germline, CDR1 is SQVTM and CDR2 ANQGSEA. The V segment lost 6 bases and the J segment 4 bases; nucleotides outside the gene matches: 7. CDR3 in amino acids: CSVNPGLVTGELFF. CDR3 DNA sequence: TGCAGCGTAAATCCGGGACTAGTCACCGGGGAGCTGTTTTTT.

The J gene is TRBJ2-3, the V gene TRBV2, with 11 nucleotides matching TRBD2. Germline V CDR1 and CDR2: SNHLY, FYNNEI. The CDR3 has 15 amino acids. J lost 2 bases, V lost 7 bases, and 5 bases had no gene match. This chain's CDR3 is CASKGLAAYTDTQYF. As DNA, the CDR3 is TGTGCCAGCAAGGGACTAGCGGCTTACACAGATACGCAGTATTTT.

The chain links TRBV6-5 to TRBJ1-1, with D unresolved. V was pared by 5 bases and J by 2 bases, with 6 bases between. This CDR3 region has 12 residues. The germline CDR1 and CDR2 sequences are MNHEY and SVGAGI. CDR3 amino acids: CASSQDNTEAFF. Written as DNA, the CDR3 is TGTGCCAGCAGTCAGGATAACACTGAAGCTTTCTTT.

This clone was recorded a few times. The rearrangement joins TRBV27 to TRBJ2-4; TRBD1 aligns across 9 bases. CDR1 is MNHEY and CDR2 is SMNVEV in the germline V gene (reference sequence). The CDR3 contains 15 residues. V lost 6 bases to trimming and J lost 5 bases; unmatched junction nucleotides: 8. This CDR3 is CASRGQGLGENIQYF. CDR3 coding DNA: TGTGCCAGCAGGGGACAGGGCCTGGGGGAAAACATTCAGTACTTC.

V usage is TRBV29-1 and J usage is TRBJ2-5; 7 nucleotides match TRBD1. The end of the DNA is better explained by TRBJ2-7, so the J call may be wrong. The CDR3 is 13 residues long. Germline loops: CDR1 SQVTM, CDR2 ANQGSEA. Written as DNA, the CDR3 is TGCAGCGGGGCCCAGGGGGTAAACTACGAGCAGTACTTC. Its protein is CSGAQGVNYEQYF.

This clone has only one observation. The V call is TRBV29-1, the J call TRBJ2-1, with 9 bases that match TRBD2. The V gene end was trimmed by 4 bases and the J gene end by 10 bases; junction bases not matched to a gene: 14. CDR1 SQVTM and CDR2 ANQGSEA come from the germline V gene. The CDR3 totals 15 residues. The DNA of the CDR3 is TGCAGCGTTGGAGGTCGGCGGGGGGGGACACGAGAGCAGTTCTTC. The encoded protein is CSVGGRRGGTREQFF.

The rearrangement links TRBV18 to TRBJ2-2; a possible D gene is TRBD2 (6 bases). The CDR3 is 17 amino acids. V lost 6 bases to trimming and J lost 4 bases, with 21 bases between them. The germline V gene encodes CDR1 KGHSH and CDR2 LQKENI. CDR3 DNA sequence: TGTGCCAGCTCCCCCGACTCCCCCGAGGGAGGCACCGGGGAGCTGTTTTTT. It translates to CASSPDSPEGGTGELFF.

This clone was seen more than once but under ten times. J is TRBJ1-4 and V is TRBV2; 7 nucleotides line up with TRBD1. The CDR3 contains 16 residues. Germline CDR1 reads SNHLY; CDR2 reads FYNNEI. The V and J ends lost 3 bases and 7 bases, in that order; junction bases with no gene match: 11. The CDR3 sequence: CASSDGQGGGGEKLFF. DNA of the CDR3: TGTGCCAGCAGTGATGGTCAGGGGGGAGGAGGTGAAAAACTGTTTTTT.

The V call is TRBV5-1, the J call TRBJ1-2, with D possibly being TRBD1 (5 bases). The V gene lost 4 bases and the J gene lost 3 bases, with 13 bases spanning the gap. CDR1 SGHRS and CDR2 YFSETQ come from the germline V gene. The CDR3 contains 14 residues. CDR3 DNA: TGCGCCAGCAGCATTCAGGGAGGAGACTATGGCTACACCTTC. Translated: CASSIQGGDYGYTF.